The clone carrying this T cell receptor (beta chain) was seen at least ten times. Its antigen is undetermined. The starting material, roughly 9.4 ml of fresh peripheral blood, provided the PBMCs. These data belong to a study of Graves' ophthalmopathy and Graves' hyperthyroidism. Turning to the study itself: The blood sample was drawn at first diagnosis and before any treatment.

CDR3 size: 15 residues. Trimming removed 5 bases from V and 7 bases from J, with 20 bases in between. Germline CDR1 reads SGHTA; CDR2 reads FQGNSA. Amplifying from RNA transcripts, the study obtained TCR beta CDR3 regions. Investigators did first-round RT-PCR with HTBI primers, then second-round multiplex PCR. TCRdb independently ran MiXCR on the multiplex PCR reads; one entry per CDR3 protein. The sample holds under 800,000 distinct CDR3 sequences; 22% are singletons and the top ten take approximately 7.7%. Findings of the study overall: Blood contained most expanded thyroid clonotypes exceeding 0.001 frequency.

The sample was peripheral blood. This rearrangement joins TRBV7-2 to TRBJ1-1; D is unclear. The sequence was collected from a young woman with stable Graves' hyperthyroidism. Some clones in this sample may be carry-over from other donors' samples. The CDR3 is CASSAQRGRLSEAFF. CDR3 bases: TGTGCCAGCAGCGCCCAGCGAGGACGGTTGAGTGAAGCTTTCTTT. Full variable domain (rest looked up from reference TRBV7-2 and TRBJ1-1): GAGVSQSPSNKVTEKGKDVELRCDPISGHTALYWYRQSLGQGLEFLIYFQGNSAPDKSGLPSDRFSAERTGGSVSTLTIQRTQQEDSAVYLCASSAQRGRLSEAFFGQGTRLTVV.